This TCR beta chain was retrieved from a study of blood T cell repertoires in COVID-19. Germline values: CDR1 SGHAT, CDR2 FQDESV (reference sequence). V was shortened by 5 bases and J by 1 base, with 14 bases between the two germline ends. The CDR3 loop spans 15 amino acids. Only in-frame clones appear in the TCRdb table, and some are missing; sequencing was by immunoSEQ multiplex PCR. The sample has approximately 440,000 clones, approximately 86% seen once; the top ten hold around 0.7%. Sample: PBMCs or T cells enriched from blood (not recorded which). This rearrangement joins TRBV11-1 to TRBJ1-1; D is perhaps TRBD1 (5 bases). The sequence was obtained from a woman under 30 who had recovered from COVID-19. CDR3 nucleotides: TGTGCCAGCAGCATCCGGGACTTCCCGAACACTGAAGCTTTCTTT. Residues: CASSIRDFPNTEAFF. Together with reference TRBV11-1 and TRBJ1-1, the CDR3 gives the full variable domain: EAEVAQSPRYKITEKSQAVAFWCDPISGHATLYWYRQILGQGPELLVQFQDESVVDDSQLPKDRFSAERLKGVDSTLKIQPAELGDSAMYLCASSIRDFPNTEAFFGQGTRLTVV.